This is a list of T cell receptor beta chains from one sample in a study of blood T cells in healthy people across ages. TCRdb passed the 5' RACE reads through MiXCR, listing each CDR3 protein once. Among some 930,000 distinct CDR3 sequences, 29% were seen once, and the ten largest hold around 9.6%. The same specimen was also included in a second study, on T cells of mothers and their children.

The sample consisted of blood. All receptors derive from a middle-aged woman in good health. The CDR3 runs from the conserved cysteine through the conserved F or W. D genes are given only for firm matches. The listing skips clone size in some rows; elsewhere it reads once, few, many or a size class.

D,V,J,size,length,DNA,CDR3
-,TRBV5-1,TRBJ2-5,-,15,TGCGCCAGCAGCTTGTACGGGGGCTCCCAAGAGACCCAGTACTTC,CASSLYGGSQETQYF
-,TRBV28,TRBJ2-7,-,17,TGTGCCAGCAGTTCCGGAGCGTTGCTTACACTCTACCACGAGCAGTACTTC,CASSSGALLTLYHEQYF
TRBD1,TRBV7-2,TRBJ1-2,-,16,TGTGCCAGCGGCTTAACGGGACAGGGGGCCATCTATGGCTACACCTTC,CASGLTGQGAIYGYTF
TRBD1,TRBV12-3/TRBV12-4,TRBJ1-1,few,14,TGTGCCACCACCCCAGGGGGGTATGACACTGAAGCTTTCTTT,CATTPGGYDTEAFF
-,TRBV27,TRBJ2-3,-,15,TGTGCCAGCAGTTTATCAAGCGTTTACACAGATACGCAGTATTTT,CASSLSSVYTDTQYF
TRBD2,TRBV6-5,TRBJ2-3,few,17,TGTGCCAGCAATTCTGATAGGCTAGCGGAGGACACAGATACGCAGTATTTT,CASNSDRLAEDTDTQYF
-,TRBV4-1,TRBJ1-5,-,15,TGCGCCAGCAGCCAAGTGGGACTGAAGGATCAGCCCCAGCATTTT,CASSQVGLKDQPQHF
-,TRBV20-1,TRBJ1-5,-,13,TGCAGTGCTCCGGACAGTCCCAATCAGCCCCAGCATTTT,CSAPDSPNQPQHF
-,TRBV28,TRBJ2-5,few,15,TGTGCCAGCAGCCGCGGTGCGGGGACCCAAGAGACCCAGTACTTC,CASSRGAGTQETQYF
-,TRBV7-2,TRBJ1-2,many,14,TGTGCCAGCAGTCAACAGGGAGCTAACTATGGCTACACCTTC,CASSQQGANYGYTF
-,TRBV5-1,TRBJ2-6,many,19,TGCGCCAGCAGCTTGGCCGGATCAATCAGGGCTGAGGGGGCCAACGTCCTGACTTTC,CASSLAGSIRAEGANVLTF
-,TRBV7-9,TRBJ1-2,many,13,TGTGCCAGCAGCAGCAGGGACGTCGGCGGCTACACCTTC,CASSSRDVGGYTF
-,TRBV7-6,TRBJ2-5,many,15,TGTGCCAGCAGCCGAAGGGCCGGCCCCCAAGAGACCCAGTACTTC,CASSRRAGPQETQYF
TRBD1,TRBV27,TRBJ2-3,many,13,TGTGCCAGCAGTATACAGGGGGCAGATACGCAGTATTTT,CASSIQGADTQYF
-,TRBV15,TRBJ2-7,-,15,TGTGCCACCAGCAGAGATCGCGGGGGCCACTACGAGCAGTACTTC,CATSRDRGGHYEQYF
-,TRBV10-3,TRBJ1-2,-,13,TGTGCCAACTCCAAACAGGGAGAGTATGGCTACACCTTC,CANSKQGEYGYTF
-,TRBV7-7,TRBJ2-5,few,13,TGTGCTAGCAGCAAGGACCGAAAAGAGACCCAGTACTTC,CASSKDRKETQYF
-,TRBV20-1,TRBJ2-3,-,13,TGCAGTGCTGGGGGGCCAGGCACAGATACGCAGTATTTT,CSAGGPGTDTQYF
-,TRBV7-2,TRBJ2-3,many,14,TGTGCCAGCAGCCCTAATTACAGCACAGATACGCAGTATTTT,CASSPNYSTDTQYF
-,TRBV7-2,TRBJ2-5,many,14,TGTGCCAGCAGCTACACTGTCGCCCAAGAGACCCAGTACTTC,CASSYTVAQETQYF
TRBD2,TRBV10-3,TRBJ2-5,many,18,TGTGCCATCAGTGAGGGGCAGACTAGCGGACTGAGTCGGGTGACCCAGTACTTC,CAISEGQTSGLSRVTQYF
TRBD2,TRBV20-1,TRBJ2-7,-,14,TGCAGTGCTAGAGATATGACTAGCGACTACGAGCAGTACTTC,CSARDMTSDYEQYF
TRBD2,TRBV7-9,TRBJ2-5,-,15,TGTGCCAGCAGTCGTAGACTAGCGGGGGAAGAGACCCAGTACTTC,CASSRRLAGEETQYF
-,TRBV29-1,TRBJ2-7,many,11,TGCAGCGTTGAAGTGGGGAACGAGCAGTACTTC,CSVEVGNEQYF
-,TRBV2,TRBJ2-7,few,16,TGTGCCAGCAGTGAAAGAAGTCTTGGGGGTCTGGGAGAGCAGTACTTC,CASSERSLGGLGEQYF
-,TRBV5-6,TRBJ2-7,few,15,TGTGCCAGCAGCTTGGCCGGCCCCAGGGAGAACGAGCAGTACTTC,CASSLAGPRENEQYF
-,TRBV2,TRBJ2-1,many,13,TGTGCCAGCAGCGCCTCGAGAGGTCATGAGCAGTTCTTC,CASSASRGHEQFF
-,TRBV27,TRBJ2-4,-,13,TGTGCCAGCAGTAAGGCAGGGGTAAACATTCAGTACTTC,CASSKAGVNIQYF
-,TRBV7-2,TRBJ1-3,-,16,TGTGCCAGCAGCTTAGGTTCCAGCCAGTCTGGAAACACCATATATTTT,CASSLGSSQSGNTIYF
-,TRBV30,TRBJ2-1,few,13,TGTGCCTGGACCGCCGGGATGGGGGATGAGCAGTTCTTC,CAWTAGMGDEQFF
-,TRBV18,TRBJ1-5,-,13,TGTGCCAGCTCACCGTCAGGGGTCCGGCCCCAGCATTTT,CASSPSGVRPQHF
TRBD2,TRBV10-3,TRBJ2-1,-,14,TGTGCCGTACAGCGGGGGGCGGGAGTAAATGAGCAGTTCTTC,CAVQRGAGVNEQFF
TRBD2,TRBV15,TRBJ2-3,-,17,TGTGCCACCAGCAGAGATCGTAAGCGGGGGGGCACAGATACGCAGTATTTT,CATSRDRKRGGTDTQYF
-,TRBV6-2/TRBV6-3,TRBJ2-6,-,14,TGTGCCAGCAGTTACTTTACTGGGGCCAACGTCCTGACTTTC,CASSYFTGANVLTF
-,TRBV6-2/TRBV6-3,TRBJ2-3,few,13,TGTGCCAGCACAGGGAGGAGCACAGATACGCAGTATTTT,CASTGRSTDTQYF
TRBD2,TRBV7-2,TRBJ2-7,-,13,TGTGCCAGCAGCTTAGCGCCGGGGGGGAAGGAGTACTTC,CASSLAPGGKEYF
-,TRBV5-5,TRBJ1-2,many,15,TGTGCCAGCAGCGAGTCCGCGGGGAGGTTCTATGGCTACACCTTC,CASSESAGRFYGYTF
-,TRBV7-9,TRBJ2-7,-,13,TGTGCCAGCAGCTCGAAGGACGGTTACGAGCAGTACTTC,CASSSKDGYEQYF
-,TRBV7-3,TRBJ2-2,-,15,TGTGCCAGCAGCTTAAGGCAGGGGGGAACCGAGGAGCTGTTTTTT,CASSLRQGGTEELFF
TRBD2,TRBV12-3/TRBV12-4,TRBJ2-7,few,18,TGTGCCAGCAGTTTAGCGCTAACTCCCCGGGAGGGAGGCGACGAGCAGTACTTC,CASSLALTPREGGDEQYF
-,TRBV7-2,TRBJ2-4,-,15,TGTGCCAGCAGCTTATCCGTACTAGCCAAAAACATTCAGTACTTC,CASSLSVLAKNIQYF
TRBD1,TRBV5-6,TRBJ2-4,few,14,TGTGCCAGCAGCTTGGCGGACAGGGGGCGGCAAACGGGTTTC,CASSLADRGRQTGF
-,TRBV12-3/TRBV12-4,TRBJ2-5,-,14,TGTGCCAGCAGTTTGTCTCCAGCCGAAGAGACCCAGTACTTC,CASSLSPAEETQYF
-,TRBV20-1,TRBJ1-6,-,15,TGCAGTGCCCCTTTCACATTCTCAGGGAATTCACCCCTCCACTTT,CSAPFTFSGNSPLHF
-,TRBV29-1,TRBJ1-2,-,13,TGCAGCGTTGAGGGCGGGGATCGCTATGGCTACACCTTC,CSVEGGDRYGYTF
-,TRBV27,TRBJ2-6,many,14,TGTGCCAGCAGGAGAGGGGCGAGGGCCAACGTCCTGACTTTC,CASRRGARANVLTF
TRBD1,TRBV6-1,TRBJ2-7,few,13,TGTGCCAGCTCAACAGGGGTGGTCTACGAGCAGTACTTC,CASSTGVVYEQYF
TRBD2,TRBV20-1,TRBJ2-1,many,16,TGCAGTGCTAGCGTGGTAGCGGGGGGGGGTCGAAATGAGCAGTTCTTC,CSASVVAGGGRNEQFF
-,TRBV3-1,TRBJ1-5,few,15,TGTGCCAGCAGCCAAGGGGGCGTAGAAGTTCAGCCCCAGCATTTT,CASSQGGVEVQPQHF
-,TRBV20-1,TRBJ1-1,-,14,TGCAGTGCGTTACGGAGGCAGGGGAAAACTGAAGCTTTCTTT,CSALRRQGKTEAFF
TRBD2,TRBV7-9,TRBJ2-1,-,18,TGTGCCAGCAGCTTCCGCCTAGCGGGGGGGCCCGGCAGGAATGAGCAGTTCTTC,CASSFRLAGGPGRNEQFF
TRBD1,TRBV7-9,TRBJ2-1,-,14,TGTGCCAGCAGACCTACAGGGGGCCACAATGAGCAGTTCTTC,CASRPTGGHNEQFF
TRBD1,TRBV7-9,TRBJ2-7,many,15,TGTGCCAGCAGCTTAGCCCTCCGGGACAGGTACGAGCAGTACTTC,CASSLALRDRYEQYF
TRBD1,TRBV27,TRBJ2-7,-,15,TGTGCCAGCAGTTCTGGACAGGGATTAGTGGACGAGCAGTACTTC,CASSSGQGLVDEQYF
-,TRBV18,TRBJ2-7,many,13,TGTGCCAGCTCAGGGCTAAGGGCCTACGAGCAGTACTTC,CASSGLRAYEQYF
TRBD1,TRBV24-1,TRBJ2-1,-,17,TGTGCCATCAGTGGCCCACCAGGACAGGGTGGGGACAATGAGCAGTTCTTC,CAISGPPGQGGDNEQFF
-,TRBV18,TRBJ2-7,few,14,TGTGCCAGCTCCCATAGACACGGAGCGGGCGAGCAGTACTTC,CASSHRHGAGEQYF